The 7 T cell receptor beta chains presented below share a single source sample, sequenced in a study of blood T cells in healthy people across ages. With a J-beta primer mix and a sample-barcoded 5' primer, a second PCR ran about 6 to 11 cycles. MiXCR, applied by TCRdb to the 5' RACE reads, yields one record per CDR3 protein. The sample has more than 750,000 distinct CDR3 sequences, 25% to 30% seen once; the top ten hold 10%. The sample also formed part of further work on T cells of mothers and their children.

The sample taken for sequencing was blood. The source is a middle-aged woman in good health.

This clonotype showed up many times. The rearrangement joins TRBV20-1 to TRBJ1-5; 7 bases are a match to TRBD1. From germline, CDR1 is DFQATT and CDR2 SNEGSKA (reference sequence). The CDR3 is made up of 14 amino acids. Trimming removed 3 bases from V and 5 bases from J; junction bases left unmatched: 7. CDR3 DNA: TGCAGTGCTAGCCGACAGGGCGCCTATCAGCCCCAGCATTTT. It specifies CSASRQGAYQPQHF.

There are a few counts of this clonotype. The chain is built from TRBV7-2 and TRBJ2-7; D possibly corresponds to TRBD2 (5 bases). Germline V gene sequence: CDR1 SGHTA, CDR2 FQGNSA. Trimming pared 3 bases from V and 2 bases from J, leaving 14 bases between. CDR3 size: 15 residues. CDR3 nucleotides: TGTGCCAGCAGCTTGCGCCTCCAGCGGACCTACGAGCAGTACTTC. Its protein product is CASSLRLQRTYEQYF.

This clonotype was seen once. CDR3 sequence reads: CASSLEASQGGWEQYF. The CDR3 DNA sequence: TGTGCCAGCAGTTTAGAGGCGTCACAGGGCGGGTGGGAGCAGTACTTC. The chain uses TRBV12-3 or TRBV12-4 and TRBJ2-7; maybe TRBD1 (6 bases). The CDR3 runs 16 residues. The V and J ends lost 1 base and 7 bases respectively, with 20 bases between them.

This clonotype was recorded many times. The V call is TRBV4-1, the J call TRBJ2-7, with 7 bases matching TRBD1. The length of the CDR3 is 14 residues. With V trimmed by 4 bases and J by 3 bases, 6 bases remained unmatched. Germline CDR1 reads MGHRA; CDR2 reads YSYEKL. The CDR3, as DNA: TGCGCCAGCAGCCCACAACAGGGGTACTACGAGCAGTACTTC. This codes for CASSPQQGYYEQYF.

The rearrangement links TRBV25-1 to TRBJ1-4, with 7 bases fitting TRBD1. Germline assignment: CDR1 MGHDK and CDR2 SYGVNS. V shed 1 base and J 8 bases; nucleotides not matched to a gene: 10. The CDR3 runs 16 residues. The CDR3, as DNA: TGTGCCAGCAGTGAATCCCACTACAGGGGTGGGGAAAAACTGTTTTTT. It is translated as CASSESHYRGGEKLFF.

This sequence joins TRBV20-1 and TRBJ2-2; TRBD2 matches 10 bases. The CDR3 extends over 17 amino acids. Germline trimming cut 1 base from V and 3 bases from J; bases unmatched to any gene: 8. Germline V gene sequence: CDR1 DFQATT, CDR2 SNEGSKA (reference sequence). The CDR3 DNA reads TGCAGTGCTAGAGTGGGGCTAGCGGGGGTCTACACCGGGGAGCTGTTTTTT. This gives the protein CSARVGLAGVYTGELFF.

This clonotype was detected a few times. V and J are TRBV9 and TRBJ2-7; 7 bases fit TRBD1. Germline assignment: CDR1 SGDLS and CDR2 YYNGEE. CDR3 length: 15 residues. The junction had 6 bases not matched to a gene; V was cut back by 0 bases and J by 3 bases. The CDR3 loop reads CASSVGQGACYEQYF. The CDR3, as DNA: TGTGCCAGCAGCGTAGGACAGGGTGCCTGCTACGAGCAGTACTTC. The entire variable domain, with the rest obtained from reference TRBV9 and TRBJ2-7, is as follows: DSGVTQTPKHLITATGQRVTLRCSPRSGDLSVYWYQQSLDQGLQFLIQYYNGEERAKGNILERFSAQQFPDLHSELNLSSLELGDSALYFCASSVGQGACYEQYFGPGTRLTVT.